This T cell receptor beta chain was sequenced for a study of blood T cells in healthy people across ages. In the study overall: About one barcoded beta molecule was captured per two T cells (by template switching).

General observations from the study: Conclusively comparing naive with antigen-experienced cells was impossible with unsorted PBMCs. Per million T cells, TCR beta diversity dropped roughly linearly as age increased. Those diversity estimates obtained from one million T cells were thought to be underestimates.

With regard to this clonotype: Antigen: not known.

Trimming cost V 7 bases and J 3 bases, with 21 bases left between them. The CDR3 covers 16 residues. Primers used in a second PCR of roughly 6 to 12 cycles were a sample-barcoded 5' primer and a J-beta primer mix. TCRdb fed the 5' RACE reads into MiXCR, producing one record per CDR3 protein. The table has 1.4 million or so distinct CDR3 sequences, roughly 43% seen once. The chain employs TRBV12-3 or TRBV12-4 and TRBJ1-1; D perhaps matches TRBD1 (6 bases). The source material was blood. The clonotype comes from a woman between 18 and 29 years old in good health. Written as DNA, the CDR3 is TGTGCCAGCATCGAAAGGGGGGGGGTAAGAGACACTGAAGCTTTCTTT. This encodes CASIERGGVRDTEAFF.